Listed below are T cell receptor beta chains from one sample, sequenced in a study of T cells after yellow fever vaccination. Each CDR3 protein gets one entry after TCRdb re-called the 5' RACE reads with MiXCR. The sample lists a few hundred thousand distinct CDR3 sequences; roughly 19% were seen once. The material sequenced was PBMCs, taken 15 days after the yellow fever booster vaccination. The receptors here all came from a man younger than 45 who received the YFV17D yellow fever vaccine. Both conserved end residues are part of each CDR3. The D gene is left open where the match is weak. A row's size may be missing; if present it is once, few, many or a size class.

>TRBV29-1|15|.|.|TRBJ2-5
TGCAGCGCCGGACGGCGCAGCACTCTCCAAGAGACCCAGTACTTC
CSAGRRSTLQETQYF
>TRBV6-6|12|.|.|TRBJ2-7
TGTGCCAGCAGTTCCCGGGTCCACGAGCAGTACTTC
CASSSRVHEQYF
>TRBV20-1|14|.|few|TRBJ2-3
TGCAGTGCGGTTGATCGGGGAGGCGCAGATACGCAGTATTTT
CSAVDRGGADTQYF
>TRBV2|15|TRBD1|.|TRBJ1-1
TGTGCCAGCAGTGTTTCGGGACAGACGAACACTGAAGCTTTCTTT
CASSVSGQTNTEAFF
>TRBV20-1|17|TRBD2|few|TRBJ2-5
TGCAGTGCTACGAGCGGGAGGGCCGGTGATTCCCAAGAGACCCAGTACTTC
CSATSGRAGDSQETQYF
>TRBV24-1|13|.|.|TRBJ2-3
TGTGCCACCAGAGGACCGTTTGGAGATACGCAGTATTTT
CATRGPFGDTQYF
>TRBV7-2|15|TRBD1|few|TRBJ1-5
TGTGCCAGCAGCTTAACCGGGACAGGGCAGCAGCCCCAGCATTTT
CASSLTGTGQQPQHF
>TRBV7-2|16|.|many|TRBJ2-5
TGTGCCAGCAGCTTAGGACAGGCGATGAGCCTAGGGACCCAGTACTTC
CASSLGQAMSLGTQYF
>TRBV7-9|16|TRBD2|.|TRBJ2-7
TGTGCCAGCACCCTCTTGGCCTGGGGGGGCTCCTACGAGCAGTACTTC
CASTLLAWGGSYEQYF
>TRBV28|15|TRBD1|.|TRBJ1-5
TGTGCCAGCAGCGCAGGGGGGGGGCAAAGTCAGCCCCAGCATTTT
CASSAGGGQSQPQHF
>TRBV7-9|9|.|.|TRBJ2-1
TGTGCCAGCAGCTTAGGGGAGTTCTTC
CASSLGEFF
>TRBV19|15|TRBD2|.|TRBJ2-2
TGTGCCAGTAGTTCTCGCCTAGCGGGAGGCGGGGAGCTGTTTTTT
CASSSRLAGGGELFF
>TRBV2|14|.|.|TRBJ2-1
TGTGCCAGCAGAGGCAGGGAGAGACACATTGAGCAGTTCTTC
CASRGRERHIEQFF
>TRBV5-6|14|.|.|TRBJ1-5
TGTGCCAGCAGCTTCTTTCGGGATCGTCAGCCCCAGCATTTT
CASSFFRDRQPQHF
>TRBV19|14|.|few|TRBJ1-1
TGTGCCAGTACAACGGCTCTTCTAAACACTGAAGCTTTCTTT
CASTTALLNTEAFF
>TRBV7-2|16|TRBD2|few|TRBJ2-3
TGTGCCAGCAACGAAAGACTAGCGGGAAGCACAGATACGCAGTATTTT
CASNERLAGSTDTQYF
>TRBV7-2|15|TRBD1|many|TRBJ1-4
TGTGCCAGCAGCATTCAGGGGGCAGCTAATGAAAAACTGTTTTTT
CASSIQGAANEKLFF
>TRBV20-1|12|.|.|TRBJ2-7
TGCAGTGCTAGGGTCCCAGCCTACGAGCAGTACTTC
CSARVPAYEQYF
>TRBV7-9|15|TRBD2|few|TRBJ2-5
TGTGCCAGCACCCTGGGTCGGGGGGGTCAAGAGACCCAGTACTTC
CASTLGRGGQETQYF
>TRBV20-1|16|TRBD2|.|TRBJ2-1
TGCAGTGCTAGAGAGGCTAGCGGGATCTCCTACAATGAGCAGTTCTTC
CSAREASGISYNEQFF
>TRBV11-2|18|TRBD2|few|TRBJ2-2
TGTGCCAGCAGCCCCGGACTAGCGGGGCCTCCGAACACCGGGGAGCTGTTTTTT
CASSPGLAGPPNTGELFF
>TRBV10-3|17|.|few|TRBJ2-5
TGTGCCATCAGTCCCTCGCCTGGGGCCGCCAGCGGGGAGACCCAGTACTTC
CAISPSPGAASGETQYF
>TRBV20-1|14|.|few|TRBJ2-3
TGCAGTGCTAGAAACCGCGGAAGGACAGATACGCAGTATTTT
CSARNRGRTDTQYF
>TRBV29-1|13|TRBD1|few|TRBJ1-2
TGCAGCGTTGATTCCGACAGGGCCGCTGGCTACACCTTC
CSVDSDRAAGYTF
>TRBV12-3/TRBV12-4|16|TRBD1|.|TRBJ2-5
TGTGCCAGCAGTTCGGGACAGAAGTCCCAAACGGAGACCCAGTACTTC
CASSSGQKSQTETQYF
>TRBV6-1|17|.|.|TRBJ2-5
TGTGCCAGCAGTGAGCCCTATCTACTAGGAAGTCAAGAGACCCAGTACTTC
CASSEPYLLGSQETQYF
>TRBV20-1|16|.|few|TRBJ2-1
TGCAGTGCTATTCTGGCTAGTAAGTCCCCCTACAATGAGCAGTTCTTC
CSAILASKSPYNEQFF
>TRBV10-3|13|.|.|TRBJ2-7
TGTGCCATCAGTGAGGTTCTTGCCTACGAGCAGTACTTC
CAISEVLAYEQYF
>TRBV23-1|17|TRBD2|.|TRBJ2-2
TGCGCCAGCAGCAAGACTAGCGGGAGAGGGAGCACCGGGGAGCTGTTTTTT
CASSKTSGRGSTGELFF
>TRBV20-1|13|.|.|TRBJ2-7
TGCAGTGCCAACGACGAAACCCCGTACGAGCAGTACTTC
CSANDETPYEQYF
>TRBV5-1|13|.|.|TRBJ1-5
TGCGCCAGCAGCTGGGACTTCAATCAGCCCCAGCATTTT
CASSWDFNQPQHF
>TRBV2|15|.|.|TRBJ2-4
TGTGCCAGCAGCGTAAGCGGAGTAGCCAAAAACATTCAGTACTTC
CASSVSGVAKNIQYF
>TRBV19|13|.|.|TRBJ1-5
TGTGCCAGTAGTATGGGCAGGGCCCTTCCCCAGCATTTT
CASSMGRALPQHF
>TRBV12-3/TRBV12-4|16|.|few|TRBJ2-3
TGTGCCAGCAGTTCGCCTCCCAAGACGCGGACAGATACGCAGTATTTT
CASSSPPKTRTDTQYF
>TRBV20-1|12|.|.|TRBJ2-3
TGCAGTGCCACGACAGGCGGGGATACGCAGTATTTT
CSATTGGDTQYF
>TRBV24-1|15|.|few|TRBJ2-2
TGTGCCACCAGTGATTCACAGGGATTGACCGGGGAGCTGTTTTTT
CATSDSQGLTGELFF
>TRBV28|15|TRBD2|.|TRBJ2-1
TGTGCCAGCAGTTTGTGGAAAGCGGGAGTGAATGAGCAGTTCTTC
CASSLWKAGVNEQFF
>TRBV4-2|15|TRBD1|.|TRBJ2-7
TGTGCCAGCAGCCCAGAGGGGGCAGGGGGCTACGAGCAGTACTTC
CASSPEGAGGYEQYF
>TRBV12-3/TRBV12-4|14|TRBD1|few|TRBJ1-5
TGTGCCAGCAACCTCAGGGGGCGAGATCAGCCCCAGCATTTT
CASNLRGRDQPQHF
>TRBV11-2|13|.|few|TRBJ1-1
TGTGCCAGCACCTTCTCCGGCCGCACTGAAGCTTTCTTT
CASTFSGRTEAFF
>TRBV7-2|12|.|many|TRBJ2-2
TGTGCCAGCAGCTCCCCCCCCGGGGAGCTGTTTTTT
CASSSPPGELFF
>TRBV4-2|20|.|few|TRBJ2-5
TGTGCCAGCAGCCAAGGGAACACCGGGACTTACCCTCGGGTCTCGGAGACCCAGTACTTC
CASSQGNTGTYPRVSETQYF
>TRBV5-1|13|.|.|TRBJ2-1
TGCGCCAGCAGCTTGGAATTTCGAAATGAGCAGTTCTTC
CASSLEFRNEQFF
>TRBV12-3/TRBV12-4|16|TRBD2|.|TRBJ2-2
TGTGCCAGCAGTTTAGACGGGACTAGCGGGACCGGGGAGCTGTTTTTT
CASSLDGTSGTGELFF
>TRBV4-2|14|.|few|TRBJ2-5
TGTGCCAGCAGCACAGGGTTTGGACAGGAGACCCAGTACTTC
CASSTGFGQETQYF
>TRBV20-1|14|.|few|TRBJ2-1
TGCAGTGCCCCTACGAGGGACGGCTACAATGAGCAGTTCTTC
CSAPTRDGYNEQFF
>TRBV4-1|13|.|.|TRBJ2-7
TGCGCCAGCAGCCAAGGGGCCGGGCAACAGCAGTACTTC
CASSQGAGQQQYF
>TRBV7-9|15|TRBD1|.|TRBJ2-3
TGTGCCAGCAGCTTAGAACGGACAGGGGGCGCGTCGCAGTATTTT
CASSLERTGGASQYF
>TRBV5-1|15|.|.|TRBJ2-2
TGCGCCAGCAGCTTGGCCCAGGGAGACACCGGGGAGCTGTTTTTT
CASSLAQGDTGELFF
>TRBV7-8|16|.|.|TRBJ2-2
TGTGCCAGCAGCTTAGCGCGGAGTTCGAACACCGGGGAGCTGTTTTTT
CASSLARSSNTGELFF
>TRBV7-2|14|.|.|TRBJ2-7
TGTGCCAGCAGCAGACAGGCGGGTACCTACGAGCAGTACTTC
CASSRQAGTYEQYF
>TRBV7-2|14|.|.|TRBJ2-2
TGTGCCAGCAGCGTAAGGGATAACACCGGGGAGCTGTTTTTT
CASSVRDNTGELFF
>TRBV7-3|17|.|few|TRBJ2-6
TGTGCCAGCAGCTTACTTGGGTCGGCCTCTGGGGCCAACGTCCTGACTTTC
CASSLLGSASGANVLTF